This is a list of T cell receptor beta chains from one sample in a study of T cell repertoires in cytomegalovirus infection. Each CDR3 protein gets one entry after TCRdb re-called the reads with MiXCR. Of hundreds of thousands of distinct CDR3 sequences listed, 10% to 12% were seen once; the top ten hold about 9.4%. Material for sequencing was PBMCs. Receptor source: a human donor in good health (CMV status not recorded). Some clones in this sample may be carry-over from other donors' samples. The CDR3 runs from the conserved cysteine through the conserved F or W. A D gene is named only where the DNA matches it firmly. Expanded clones get a size class; other rows say once, few or many, or leave the size out.

>many|TRBJ2-3|NA|TRBV2
CASSEILQSTVDTQYF
TGTGCCAGCAGTGAGATCCTACAGTCAACGGTGGATACGCAGTATTTT
>few|TRBJ1-6|NA|TRBV6-1
CASSESWVGKYSPLHF
TGTGCCAGCAGTGAAAGTTGGGTAGGGAAGTATTCACCCCTCCACTTT
>few|TRBJ2-1|NA|TRBV6-5
CASRAIAAGNNEQFF
TGTGCCAGCAGAGCGATAGCGGCGGGAAACAATGAGCAGTTCTTC
>many|TRBJ2-5|NA|TRBV27
CASSIEKGGLRGTQYF
TGTGCCAGCAGTATCGAGAAAGGCGGGCTCAGGGGGACCCAGTACTTC
>NA|TRBJ1-2|NA|TRBV29-1
CSVDDSETNYGYTF
TGCAGCGTTGATGACAGCGAAACTAACTATGGCTACACCTTC
>NA|TRBJ2-1|TRBD1|TRBV5-5
CASSKTGTYNEQFF
TGTGCCAGCAGCAAGACAGGGACCTACAATGAGCAGTTCTTC
>NA|TRBJ1-4|TRBD1|TRBV12-3/TRBV12-4
CASSPRDRGRKLFF
TGTGCCAGCAGTCCTAGGGACAGGGGAAGAAAACTGTTTTTT
>NA|TRBJ2-1|TRBD2|TRBV27
CASSDGLAVEQFF
TGTGCCAGCAGTGACGGACTAGCAGTTGAGCAGTTCTTC
>many|TRBJ1-5|NA|TRBV7-2
CASSLWGQQPQHF
TGTGCCAGCAGCTTATGGGGACAACAGCCCCAGCATTTT
>many|TRBJ2-3|NA|TRBV6-5
CASSPLTSTDTQYF
TGTGCCAGCAGTCCCTTAACTAGCACAGATACGCAGTATTTT
>NA|TRBJ2-1|TRBD2|TRBV5-1
CASSPGTSGNEQFF
TGCGCCAGCAGCCCCGGGACTAGCGGCAATGAGCAGTTCTTC
>NA|TRBJ1-1|TRBD1|TRBV9
CASSGDRGGNTEAFF
TGTGCCAGCAGCGGCGACAGGGGGGGGAACACTGAAGCTTTCTTT
>NA|TRBJ2-7|NA|TRBV28
CASSPGSVYEQYF
TGTGCCAGCAGCCCAGGGTCTGTCTACGAGCAGTACTTC
>many|TRBJ2-5|TRBD1|TRBV12-3/TRBV12-4
CASSLDRIPHGETQYF
TGTGCCAGCAGTTTGGACAGGATCCCTCATGGAGAGACCCAGTACTTC
>few|TRBJ2-1|TRBD1|TRBV6-6
CASSYWGQGNNEQFF
TGTGCCAGCAGTTACTGGGGACAGGGGAACAATGAGCAGTTCTTC
>few|TRBJ1-1|NA|TRBV14
CASSQVLGRSTEAFF
TGTGCCAGCAGCCAAGTTCTGGGGCGAAGCACTGAAGCTTTCTTT
>few|TRBJ1-1|NA|TRBV10-3
CAIEFQKNTEAFF
TGTGCCATTGAATTCCAGAAGAACACTGAAGCTTTCTTT
>many|TRBJ2-5|NA|TRBV28
CASTPDSQETQYF
TGTGCCAGCACGCCTGACTCCCAAGAGACCCAGTACTTC
>NA|TRBJ1-3|NA|TRBV28
CASSLRTRGTSGNTIYF
TGTGCCAGCAGTTTAAGAACTAGAGGGACCTCTGGAAACACCATATATTTT
>many|TRBJ1-5|TRBD1|TRBV5-6
CASSVLDRADQPQHF
TGTGCCAGCAGCGTACTGGACAGGGCAGATCAGCCCCAGCATTTT
>NA|TRBJ2-1|NA|TRBV4-2
CASSQAPVGEQFF
TGTGCCAGCAGCCAGGCCCCTGTGGGTGAGCAGTTCTTC
>many|TRBJ1-2|NA|TRBV7-2
CASSLFVGGNYGYTF
TGTGCCAGCAGCTTATTCGTCGGGGGGAACTATGGCTACACCTTC
>many|TRBJ2-2|TRBD2|TRBV11-2
CASSRTFRGLAQDHTGELFF
TGTGCCAGCAGTCGAACGTTCCGCGGACTAGCACAGGATCACACCGGGGAGCTGTTTTTT
>NA|TRBJ2-1|NA|TRBV11-2
CASSSTETSYNEQFF
TGTGCCAGCAGCTCGACTGAAACCTCCTACAATGAGCAGTTCTTC
>many|TRBJ1-1|NA|TRBV7-8
CASSPYGGGTEAFF
TGTGCCAGCAGCCCCTACGGAGGCGGCACTGAAGCTTTCTTT
>many|TRBJ1-1|TRBD1|TRBV27
CASSQQGRRTEAFF
TGTGCCAGCAGTCAACAGGGGAGACGAACTGAAGCTTTCTTT